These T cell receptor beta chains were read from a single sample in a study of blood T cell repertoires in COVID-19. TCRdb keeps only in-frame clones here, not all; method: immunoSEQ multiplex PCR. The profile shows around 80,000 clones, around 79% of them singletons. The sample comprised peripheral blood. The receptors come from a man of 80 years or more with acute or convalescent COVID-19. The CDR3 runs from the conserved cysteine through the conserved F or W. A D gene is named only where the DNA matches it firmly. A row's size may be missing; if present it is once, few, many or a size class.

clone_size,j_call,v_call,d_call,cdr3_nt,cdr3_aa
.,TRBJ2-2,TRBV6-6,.,TGTGCCAGCAGTTACCCGCGCGGGGAGCTGTTTTTT,CASSYPRGELFF
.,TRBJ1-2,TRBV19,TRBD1,TGTGCCAGTAGGACGACAGGGGGTAACTATGGCTACACCTTC,CASRTTGGNYGYTF
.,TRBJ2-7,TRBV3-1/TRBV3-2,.,TGTGCCAGCAGCCAAGCACTCGGGACACTTTCCTACGAGCAGTACTTC,CASSQALGTLSYEQYF
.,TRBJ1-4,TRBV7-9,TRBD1,TGTGCCAGCACCCGGGACAGGCGTAATGAAAAACTGTTTTTT,CASTRDRRNEKLFF
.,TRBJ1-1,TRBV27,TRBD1,TGTGCCAGCAGGCCAAGAAAACTTCCGGGACAGGGGGCAAGCACTGAAGCTTTCTTT,CASRPRKLPGQGASTEAFF
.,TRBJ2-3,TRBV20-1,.,TGCAGTGCTAGTTTGGGAGCCGACACAGATACGCAGTATTTT,CSASLGADTDTQYF
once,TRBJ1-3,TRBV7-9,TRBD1,TGTGCCAGCAGCTTAGATTTGACAGGGTCTGGAAACACCATATATTTT,CASSLDLTGSGNTIYF
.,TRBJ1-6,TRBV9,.,TGTGCCAGCAGCGTATTGGAGGATTCACCCCTCCACTTT,CASSVLEDSPLHF
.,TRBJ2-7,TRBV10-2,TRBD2,TGCGCCAGCAGTGAGCCCCGTCCCGGGGGGGCGTCCTACGAGCAGTACTTC,CASSEPRPGGASYEQYF
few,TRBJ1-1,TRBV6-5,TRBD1,TGTGCCAGCCAAGGGGGCGCGCCTGAAGCTTTCTTT,CASQGGAPEAFF
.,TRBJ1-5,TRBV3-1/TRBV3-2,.,TGTGCCAGCAGCCAAGGTGGGCACCATCAGCCCCAGCATTTT,CASSQGGHHQPQHF
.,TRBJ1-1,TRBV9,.,TGTGCCAGCACCCCCGGTGGGCAGGACACTGAAGCTTTCTTT,CASTPGGQDTEAFF
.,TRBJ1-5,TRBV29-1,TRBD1,TGCAGCGGGAAGACAGGGCCAAATCAGCCCCAGCATTTT,CSGKTGPNQPQHF
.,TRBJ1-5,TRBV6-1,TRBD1,TGTGCCAGCAGTGAACCAAGACAGGGTATTCAGCCCCAGCATTTT,CASSEPRQGIQPQHF
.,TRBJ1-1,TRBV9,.,TGTGCCAGCAGCGTAGAGGAAGGGGGACTGAACACTGAAGCTTTCTTT,CASSVEEGGLNTEAFF
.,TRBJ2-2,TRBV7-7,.,TGTGCTAGCAGCTTGGGGGCCCCGGGTACCGGGGAGCTGTTTTTT,CASSLGAPGTGELFF
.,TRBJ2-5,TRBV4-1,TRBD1,TGCGCCAGCAGAGGGGACAGGGAAAGGGGGGGAGAGACCCAGTACTTC,CASRGDRERGGETQYF
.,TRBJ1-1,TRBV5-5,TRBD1,TGTGCCAGCAGCTTGGAGGGACAGGGGGTTGAAGCTTTCTTT,CASSLEGQGVEAFF
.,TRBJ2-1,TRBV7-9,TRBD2,TGTGCCAGCAGCTTAGGATTAGCGGGGAACAATGAGCAGTTCTTC,CASSLGLAGNNEQFF
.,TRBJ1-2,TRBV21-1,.,TGTGCCAGCAGCAAAGAACAGCCCACAATATATGGCTACACCTTC,CASSKEQPTIYGYTF
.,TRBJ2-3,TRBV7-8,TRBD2,TGTGCCAGCAACGGACTAGCGGGGGGTTCTAGCACAGATACGCAGTATTTT,CASNGLAGGSSTDTQYF
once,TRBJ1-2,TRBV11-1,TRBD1,TGTGCCAGCAGCCCAGGACAGGGGGACTATGGCTACACCTTC,CASSPGQGDYGYTF
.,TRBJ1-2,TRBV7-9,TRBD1,TGTGCCAGCAGCGTGGGACAGGGGGTCGGCTATGGCTACACCTTC,CASSVGQGVGYGYTF
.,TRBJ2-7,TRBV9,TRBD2,TGTGCCAGCAGCCCCCGTCCGGCTAGCGGGGTCCGCGAGCAGTACTTC,CASSPRPASGVREQYF
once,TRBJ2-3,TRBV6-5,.,TGTGCCAGCTCACGTGTTGTGGCTAGCACAGATACGCAGTATTTT,CASSRVVASTDTQYF